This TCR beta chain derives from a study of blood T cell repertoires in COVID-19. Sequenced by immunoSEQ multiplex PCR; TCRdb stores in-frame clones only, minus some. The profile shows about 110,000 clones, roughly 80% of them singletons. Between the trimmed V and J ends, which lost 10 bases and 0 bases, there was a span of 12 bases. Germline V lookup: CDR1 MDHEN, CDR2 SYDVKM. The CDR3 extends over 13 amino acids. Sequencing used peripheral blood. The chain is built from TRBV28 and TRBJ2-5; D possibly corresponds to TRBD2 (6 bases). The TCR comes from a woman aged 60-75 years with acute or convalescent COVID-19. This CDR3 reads CATTPGDQETQYF. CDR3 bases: TGTGCCACCACACCGGGGGACCAAGAGACCCAGTACTTC.